A single sample gave rise to the 5 T cell receptor beta chains below, sequenced in a study of Ad26.COV2.S vaccination and SARS-CoV-2 variants. Measured with immunoSEQ multiplex PCR; TCRdb has only the in-frame clones, and not every one. The sample carries about 180,000 clones, approximately 90% recorded once. The sample here was peripheral blood, taken after recovery from COVID-19. The receptors were gathered from a human donor who had recovered from COVID-19.

V gene TRBV5-1 combines with J gene TRBJ2-2, with 9 bases fitting TRBD1. With V trimmed by 5 bases and J by 4 bases, 6 bases remained unmatched. The CDR3 contains 15 residues. Per germline, CDR1 SGHRS and CDR2 YFSETQ. DNA of the CDR3: TGCGCCAGCAGGGAGACAGGGGGACTCACCGGGGAGCTGTTTTTT. Translation: CASRETGGLTGELFF.

V is TRBV6-5 and J is TRBJ2-3; TRBD2 matches 10 bases. Germline V gene sequence: CDR1 MNHEY, CDR2 SVGAGI. J was trimmed by 4 bases and V by 8 bases; bases with no gene match: 9. CDR3 length equals 15 residues. CDR3 amino acids: CASGQYSGRPDTQYF. The CDR3 DNA follows: TGTGCCAGCGGCCAATATAGCGGGAGGCCAGATACGCAGTATTTT.

This clone was seen only a few times. The CDR3 here is CASSKQGGDNQPQHF. The CDR3 DNA is TGTGCCAGTAGTAAGCAGGGAGGGGACAATCAGCCCCAGCATTTT. V usage is TRBV19 and J usage is TRBJ1-5; the D gene is possibly TRBD1 (5 bases). Trimming cost V 4 bases and J 3 bases, with 13 bases left between them. Germline loops: CDR1 LNHDA, CDR2 SQIVND (reference sequence). The length of the CDR3 is 15 residues.

The gene calls are TRBV2 and TRBJ1-1; 7 bases are a match to TRBD1. The junction had 1 base not matched to a gene; V was cut back by 8 bases and J by 7 bases. CDR1 is SNHLY, CDR2 FYNNEI, per germline. The CDR3 covers 10 residues. The CDR3 loop reads CASRDSEAFF. The CDR3 DNA reads as TGTGCCAGCCGGGACAGTGAAGCTTTCTTT.

The chain uses TRBV28 and TRBJ2-1; D not resolved. CDR3 length: 12 residues. Germline values: CDR1 MDHEN, CDR2 SYDVKM. The germline V and J ends were trimmed by 1 base and 6 bases, with 4 bases remaining between them. CDR3 protein: CASSLYFNEQFF. The CDR3 DNA sequence: TGTGCCAGCAGTTTATACTTCAATGAGCAGTTCTTC.